These T cell receptor beta chains were read from a single sample in a study of blood T cell repertoires in COVID-19. Generated by immunoSEQ multiplex PCR, the TCRdb table keeps only in-frame clones and is missing some. The sample gives tens of thousands of clones, 80% of which show up once; around 5.2% is in the top ten. The sample comprised peripheral blood. Source of these receptors: a woman aged 65 to 85 with acute or convalescent COVID-19. Both conserved end residues are part of each CDR3. The D gene is left open where the match is weak.

j_gene | v_gene | d_gene | CDR3nt | CDR3aa
TRBJ1-1 | TRBV27 | . | TGTGCCAGCAGTTTAGAGGGGAACACTGAAGCTTTCTTT | CASSLEGNTEAFF
TRBJ1-6 | TRBV4-3 | . | TGCGCCAGCAGCCAAGACTACGGCACGGGGAATTCACCCCTCCACTTT | CASSQDYGTGNSPLHF
TRBJ1-2 | TRBV7-9 | . | TGTGCCAGCAGTCTAGTGGGACTGGAGTCCTATGGCTACACCTTC | CASSLVGLESYGYTF
TRBJ1-4 | TRBV4-3 | TRBD1 | TGCGCCAGCAGCCAAGATGGAGCAGGGGGCCGAGAAAAACTGTTTTTT | CASSQDGAGGREKLFF
TRBJ1-5 | TRBV6-5 | TRBD1 | TGTGCCAGCAGTTCCAGGGACAGGGGAAGCAATCAGCCCCAGCATTTT | CASSSRDRGSNQPQHF
TRBJ2-5 | TRBV12-3/TRBV12-4 | TRBD1 | TGTGCCAGCAGTAACAGGGGTGGCGAGACCCAGTACTTC | CASSNRGGETQYF
TRBJ2-7 | TRBV7-9 | . | TGTGCCAGCAGCTTAGGGGGCCAGGCAGTTCGCGAGCAGTACTTC | CASSLGGQAVREQYF
TRBJ2-3 | TRBV3-1/TRBV3-2 | . | TGTGCCAGCAGCCAGATTTCCTTCGGGGGCACAGATACGCAGTATTTT | CASSQISFGGTDTQYF
TRBJ1-5 | TRBV2 | . | TGTGCCAGCAGTGAGGGCGGGAGGGTTCAGCCCCAGCATTTT | CASSEGGRVQPQHF
TRBJ1-2 | TRBV2 | TRBD1 | TGTGCCAGCAATGACGATGTCCTACAGGGGGCCTATGGCTACACCTTC | CASNDDVLQGAYGYTF
TRBJ1-1 | TRBV27 | . | TGTGCCAGCAGTTCCAGGGGCCAAGCTTTCTTT | CASSSRGQAFF
TRBJ1-1 | TRBV7-3 | . | TGTGCCAGCAGCTCTGGGGCCTCGAACACTGAAGCTTTCTTT | CASSSGASNTEAFF
TRBJ2-5 | TRBV7-2 | TRBD2 | TGTGCCAGCAGCCTTGGACTAGCGGGTGAGACCCAGTACTTC | CASSLGLAGETQYF
TRBJ1-2 | TRBV6-1 | . | TGTGCCAGCAGTGAAGCGCATGGCAGGGATGTGGGCGGCTACACCTTC | CASSEAHGRDVGGYTF
TRBJ2-1 | TRBV18 | TRBD2 | TGTGCCAGCTCAGCGACTAGCGGGGGCCCAAGCTCCTACAATGAGCAGTTCTTC | CASSATSGGPSSYNEQFF
TRBJ2-7 | TRBV2 | TRBD1 | TGTGCCAGCAGGCTTCGACAGGGTTTAGGCTACGAGCAGTACTTC | CASRLRQGLGYEQYF
TRBJ1-3 | TRBV2 | . | TGTGCCAGCCAACAGGGAAGCTCTGGAAACACCATATATTTT | CASQQGSSGNTIYF
TRBJ2-3 | TRBV7-7 | TRBD2 | TGTGCCAGCAGCTTAGCGCCCAGGGGCGGGGGGGCCACAGATACGCAGTATTTT | CASSLAPRGGGATDTQYF
TRBJ2-7 | TRBV6-2/TRBV6-3 | . | TGTGCCAGCAGTTCCCCCCCAACTCCCTACGAGCAGTACTTC | CASSSPPTPYEQYF
TRBJ1-1 | TRBV7-9 | TRBD1 | TGTGCCGGATTGAAGACAGGGGGCGTGGGCACTGAAGCTTTCTTT | CAGLKTGGVGTEAFF
TRBJ2-2 | TRBV15 | . | TGTGCCACCGGGGAGGGGGGGAACACCGGGGAGCTGTTTTTT | CATGEGGNTGELFF
TRBJ2-5 | TRBV5-1 | TRBD2 | TGCGCCAGCAGCCCGGGGACTAGCGGGGGGGCAGAGACCCAGTACTTC | CASSPGTSGGAETQYF
TRBJ2-7 | TRBV7-2 | TRBD2 | TGTGCCAGCAGCCTCGTACTACCTAGCGGGGGGGCAATCTACTACGAGCAGTACTTC | CASSLVLPSGGAIYYEQYF
TRBJ2-1 | TRBV4-2 | TRBD2 | TGTGCCAGCAGCCAAGGCCTAGCGGGGGACGAGCAGTTCTTC | CASSQGLAGDEQFF
TRBJ1-2 | TRBV14 | . | TGTGCCAGCAGCCAAGTGGAGGGGCGAGCGGATGGCTACACCTTC | CASSQVEGRADGYTF
TRBJ2-3 | TRBV19 | TRBD2 | TGTGCCAGTAGTAATAGCGGGGGGGCAGCAGATACGCAGTATTTT | CASSNSGGAADTQYF
TRBJ1-1 | TRBV10-3 | TRBD1 | TGTGCCATCCAGACAGGGCCCATGAACACTGAAGCTTTCTTT | CAIQTGPMNTEAFF
TRBJ1-1 | TRBV7-9 | . | TGTGCCAGCAGCGCCCAGGTTTACAACACTGAAGCTTTCTTT | CASSAQVYNTEAFF
TRBJ1-2 | TRBV28 | . | TGTGCCACCGAACACGACAGGAAAAACTATGGCTACACCTTC | CATEHDRKNYGYTF
TRBJ1-5 | TRBV28 | . | TGTGCCAGCAGTGTACCGACACAGACGAGCAATCAGCCCCAGCATTTT | CASSVPTQTSNQPQHF
TRBJ1-1 | TRBV12-3/TRBV12-4 | . | TGTGCCAGCAGTTTACAGGGCTCTGAAGCTTTCTTT | CASSLQGSEAFF
TRBJ1-2 | TRBV6-5 | . | TGTGCCAGCAGACCCGGGGGGGCCCTCCGTTTTGGCTACACCTTC | CASRPGGALRFGYTF